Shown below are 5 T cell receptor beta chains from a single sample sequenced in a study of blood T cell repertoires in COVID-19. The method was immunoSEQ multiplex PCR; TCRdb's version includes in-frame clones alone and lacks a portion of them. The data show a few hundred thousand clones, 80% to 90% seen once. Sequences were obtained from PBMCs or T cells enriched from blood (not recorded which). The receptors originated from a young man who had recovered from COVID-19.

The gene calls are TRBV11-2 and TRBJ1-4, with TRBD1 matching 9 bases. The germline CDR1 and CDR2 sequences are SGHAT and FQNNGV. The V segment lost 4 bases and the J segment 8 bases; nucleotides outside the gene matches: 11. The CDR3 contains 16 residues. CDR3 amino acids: CASSYFGQGQGEKLFF. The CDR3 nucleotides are TGTGCCAGCAGCTACTTTGGACAGGGGCAAGGGGAAAAACTGTTTTTT.

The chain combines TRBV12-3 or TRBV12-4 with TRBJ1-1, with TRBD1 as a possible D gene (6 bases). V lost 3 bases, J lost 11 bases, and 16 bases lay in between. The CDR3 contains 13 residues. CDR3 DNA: TGTGCCAGCAGTTTGGGTAGGGGGTCTCGGGCTTTCTTT. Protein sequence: CASSLGRGSRAFF.

Written as DNA, the CDR3 is TGTGCCAGCAGCTTAGCGCTGGGAGCCCGCACAGATACGCAGTATTTT. This encodes CASSLALGARTDTQYF. The chain has TRBV7-2 and TRBJ2-3; tentative D call: TRBD2 (5 bases). This CDR3 has 16 amino acids. The germline CDR1 and CDR2 sequences are SGHTA and FQGNSA. Trimming removed 0 bases from V and 1 base from J, with 11 bases in between.

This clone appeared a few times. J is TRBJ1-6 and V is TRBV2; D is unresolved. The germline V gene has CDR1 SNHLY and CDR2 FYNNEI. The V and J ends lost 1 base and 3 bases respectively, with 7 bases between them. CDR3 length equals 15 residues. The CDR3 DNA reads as TGTGCCAGCAGTGAAGGCCGTAGCTATAATTCACCCCTCCACTTT. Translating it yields CASSEGRSYNSPLHF.

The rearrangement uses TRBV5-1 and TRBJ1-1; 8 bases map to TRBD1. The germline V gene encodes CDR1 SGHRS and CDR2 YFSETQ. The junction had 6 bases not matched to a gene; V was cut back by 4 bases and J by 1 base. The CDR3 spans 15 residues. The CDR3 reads CASSVTGAENTEAFF. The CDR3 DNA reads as TGCGCCAGCAGCGTGACAGGGGCCGAGAACACTGAAGCTTTCTTT.